The 21 T cell receptor beta chains listed next were all sequenced from one sample in a study of radiation and T cells in renal cell carcinoma. Time point specified: blood 2 weeks post-SBRT. Specified treatment: 15 Gy SBRT to primary tumor, nephrectomy 4 weeks later. Method: immunoSEQ multiplex PCR; TCRdb's copy keeps in-frame clones and lacks some. Of tens of thousands of clones listed, approximately 86% are singletons. This specimen consisted of blood, obtained from a patient whose treatment included radiotherapy and nephrectomy. These receptor sequences come from a woman in her fifties or sixties with renal cell carcinoma.

J is TRBJ2-1 and V is TRBV6-5, with 8 nucleotides matching TRBD2. CDR1 is MNHEY, CDR2 SVGAGI, per germline. The CDR3 loop spans 16 amino acids. Trimming cost V 3 bases and J 8 bases; bases outside gene matches: 12. CDR3 region: CASSYLAGPPADEQFF. DNA for the CDR3: TGTGCCAGCAGTTATTTAGCGGGGCCCCCGGCGGATGAGCAGTTCTTC.

This sequence joins TRBV6-5 and TRBJ1-1; D not resolved. Germline V gives CDR1 MNHEY, CDR2 SVGAGI. The CDR3 is made up of 15 amino acids. V lost 4 bases and J 0 bases, leaving 12 bases between the germline ends. CDR3 DNA sequence: TGTGCCAGCAGTTCACTTATTAACATGAACACTGAAGCTTTCTTT. Translation: CASSSLINMNTEAFF.

This chain uses TRBV27 with TRBJ1-4; D remains unclear. This CDR3 has 15 residues. The germline V gene encodes CDR1 MNHEY and CDR2 SMNVEV (reference sequence). V was shortened by 6 bases and J by 3 bases, with 14 bases between the two germline ends. CDR3 in amino acids: CASSQFGVPNEKLFF. The CDR3 region has the DNA TGTGCCAGCAGCCAGTTCGGGGTTCCTAATGAAAAACTGTTTTTT.

This clone was detected once. J is TRBJ2-5 and V is TRBV28; maybe TRBD2 (6 bases). The CDR3 is made up of 15 amino acids. CDR1 MDHEN and CDR2 SYDVKM come from the germline V gene. Trimming pared 3 bases from V and 2 bases from J, leaving 13 bases between. For the CDR3, the DNA is TGTGCCAGCAGTTTGTGGGCGGGGCGGCAAGAGACCCAGTACTTC. Translating it yields CASSLWAGRQETQYF.

This rearrangement joins TRBV28 to TRBJ2-2; the D call may be TRBD1 or TRBD2 (6 bases each). This CDR3 is 13 amino acids long. Germline assignment: CDR1 MDHEN and CDR2 SYDVKM. V was cut by 7 bases and J by 4 bases, with 10 bases left in between. DNA of the CDR3: TGTGCCAGCAAGAGGGGGGTCACCGGGGAGCTGTTTTTT. Translating it yields CASKRGVTGELFF.

The rearrangement links TRBV7-2 to TRBJ2-3; TRBD1 matches 7 bases. After removal of 3 bases from V and 6 bases from J, the junction contained 6 bases not matched to a gene. The CDR3 runs 14 residues. Germline CDR1 reads SGHTA; CDR2 reads FQGNSA. The CDR3 reads CASSFTTGVDTQYF. The CDR3 DNA is TGTGCCAGCAGCTTTACTACAGGGGTCGATACGCAGTATTTT.

This clone has a handful of counts. The chain has TRBV7-2 and TRBJ1-6; weak D call: TRBD1 (5 bases). Germline V gene data show CDR1 as SGHTA and CDR2 as FQGNSA. This CDR3 is 16 amino acids long. Trimming removed 5 bases at V and 7 bases at J, with 18 bases between. CDR3 sequence reads: CASSVRGGTENSPLHF. DNA of the CDR3: TGTGCCAGCAGCGTTAGAGGAGGGACTGAAAATTCACCCCTCCACTTT.

This CDR3 reads CARRDRGNQPQHF. CDR3 DNA: TGTGCCAGGAGGGACAGGGGCAATCAGCCCCAGCATTTT. The chain joins TRBV19 to TRBJ1-5; 9 bases agree with TRBD1. This CDR3 region has 13 residues. After removal of 9 bases from V and 2 bases from J, the junction contained 2 bases not matched to a gene. Germline CDR1 is LNHDA and CDR2 is SQIVND (reference sequence).

The chain joins TRBV11-2 to TRBJ2-5; D is unresolved. Per the germline V gene, CDR1 is SGHAT and CDR2 is FQNNGV. The CDR3 totals 11 residues. Trimming stripped 5 bases from V and 6 bases from J, with 7 bases between. CDR3 sequence: CASSQPKTQYF. The DNA of the CDR3 is TGTGCCAGCAGCCAACCCAAGACCCAGTACTTC.

The genes are TRBV6-6 and TRBJ2-7; D gene unclear. V was shortened by 6 bases and J by 0 bases, with 18 bases between the two germline ends. Germline V gene sequence: CDR1 MNHNY, CDR2 SVGAGI (reference sequence). The CDR3 covers 16 residues. This CDR3 reads CASSPAKSLSSYEQYF. The CDR3 DNA follows: TGTGCCAGCAGCCCGGCCAAGAGCCTAAGCTCCTACGAGCAGTACTTC.

V and J are TRBV5-1 and TRBJ2-1; 13 bases align to TRBD2. V lost 4 bases, J lost 10 bases, and 5 bases stayed unmatched. This CDR3 has 14 residues. Germline CDR1 reads SGHRS; CDR2 reads YFSETQ. CDR3 amino acids: CASSTPGLAGEQFF. In nucleotides, the CDR3 is TGCGCCAGCAGCACACCGGGACTAGCGGGGGAGCAGTTCTTC.

This chain uses TRBV4-3 with TRBJ2-5; D is unresolved. Deletions cut 0 bases from V and 0 bases from J, with 11 bases between. CDR1 is LGHNA, CDR2 YSLEER, per germline. The CDR3 contains 16 residues. Here the CDR3 reads CASSQDSRPYQETQYF. CDR3 sequence (DNA): TGCGCCAGCAGCCAAGATTCGCGACCGTACCAAGAGACCCAGTACTTC.

This clone appeared a few times. The chain links TRBV10-3 to TRBJ1-5, with a possible D match to TRBD1 (6 bases). V lost 6 bases, J lost 4 bases, and 16 bases lay in between. Germline assignment: CDR1 ENHRY and CDR2 SYGVKD. The CDR3 is 15 residues long. CDR3 protein: CAIRARTEVNQPQHF. In DNA, the CDR3 is TGTGCCATCAGGGCGCGGACAGAAGTGAATCAGCCCCAGCATTTT.

V and J are TRBV19 and TRBJ2-5; D ambiguous. CDR3 length: 12 residues. Germline CDR1 is LNHDA and CDR2 is SQIVND (reference sequence). Trimming removed 0 bases from V and 11 bases from J, with 10 bases in between. The CDR3 sequence: CASSIDRNSQYF. CDR3 nucleotide sequence: TGTGCCAGTAGTATAGACCGGAACTCGCAGTACTTC.

This rearrangement joins TRBV4-3 to TRBJ2-1, with D perhaps TRBD1 or TRBD2 (6 bases each). CDR1 is LGHNA and CDR2 is YSLEER in the germline V gene. V was shortened by 2 bases and J by 3 bases, with 20 bases between the two germline ends. This CDR3 is 18 amino acids long. CDR3 sequence: CASSQPLHGGGGYNEQFF. The DNA of the CDR3 is TGCGCCAGCAGCCAACCCCTTCACGGGGGCGGAGGCTACAATGAGCAGTTCTTC.

The chain employs TRBV6-5 and TRBJ1-2; possibly TRBD1 for D (6 bases). V was pared by 0 bases and J by 0 bases, with 8 bases between. The CDR3 extends over 15 amino acids. Germline-derived CDR1 and CDR2 are MNHEY and SVGAGI. The CDR3 reads CASSYSQGTNYGYTF. The CDR3 DNA reads as TGTGCCAGCAGTTACTCACAGGGTACTAACTATGGCTACACCTTC.

This chain uses TRBV7-2 with TRBJ2-7, with unresolved D. This CDR3 region has 14 residues. CDR1 SGHTA and CDR2 FQGNSA come from the germline V gene. Trimming pared 0 bases from V and 2 bases from J, leaving 8 bases between. The CDR3 sequence is CASSLARITYEQYF. The DNA of the CDR3 is TGTGCCAGCAGCTTAGCGCGCATCACCTACGAGCAGTACTTC.

This clone is deemed large. V is TRBV10-1 and J is TRBJ2-1; 12 bases line up with TRBD2. The CDR3 has 19 residues. The J segment lost 7 bases and the V segment lost 3 bases, leaving 16 bases of the junction unmatched. Germline CDR1 and CDR2: WNHNN and SYGVQD (reference sequence). The CDR3 coding sequence is TGCGCCAGCAGTGATAGACTTTCAGGACTAGCGGGATTGGGAAATGAGCAGTTCTTC. It encodes CASSDRLSGLAGLGNEQFF.

The V and J genes are TRBV5-1 and TRBJ1-2; D may be TRBD1 (5 bases). CDR1 is SGHRS, CDR2 YFSETQ, per germline. The ends were cut back, 0 bases at V and 2 bases at J, with 5 bases in the middle. This CDR3 region has 13 residues. CDR3 residues: CASSLGGNYGYTF. The CDR3 DNA reads TGCGCCAGCAGCTTGGGGGGGAACTATGGCTACACCTTC.

This rearrangement joins TRBV28 to TRBJ1-1; no reliable D call. This CDR3 contains 18 residues. The ends were cut back, 2 bases at V and 0 bases at J, with 19 bases in the middle. In germline, CDR1 is MDHEN, CDR2 SYDVKM. CDR3 nucleotide sequence: TGTGCCAGCAGTTTAGGGGTCGACAAGCAGGCGGTGAACACTGAAGCTTTCTTT. It is translated as CASSLGVDKQAVNTEAFF.

The V gene is TRBV4-1, the J gene TRBJ2-4, with a tentative D call TRBD1 (5 bases). Trimming took off 5 bases at V and 9 bases at J, with 26 bases between the two ends. The CDR3 consists of 17 residues. Germline-derived CDR1 and CDR2 are MGHRA and YSYEKL. The CDR3, as DNA: TGCGCCAGCAGCACCTCCCCTTTGACCCAGGGCGGCGGCATTCAGTACTTC. Translating gives CASSTSPLTQGGGIQYF.